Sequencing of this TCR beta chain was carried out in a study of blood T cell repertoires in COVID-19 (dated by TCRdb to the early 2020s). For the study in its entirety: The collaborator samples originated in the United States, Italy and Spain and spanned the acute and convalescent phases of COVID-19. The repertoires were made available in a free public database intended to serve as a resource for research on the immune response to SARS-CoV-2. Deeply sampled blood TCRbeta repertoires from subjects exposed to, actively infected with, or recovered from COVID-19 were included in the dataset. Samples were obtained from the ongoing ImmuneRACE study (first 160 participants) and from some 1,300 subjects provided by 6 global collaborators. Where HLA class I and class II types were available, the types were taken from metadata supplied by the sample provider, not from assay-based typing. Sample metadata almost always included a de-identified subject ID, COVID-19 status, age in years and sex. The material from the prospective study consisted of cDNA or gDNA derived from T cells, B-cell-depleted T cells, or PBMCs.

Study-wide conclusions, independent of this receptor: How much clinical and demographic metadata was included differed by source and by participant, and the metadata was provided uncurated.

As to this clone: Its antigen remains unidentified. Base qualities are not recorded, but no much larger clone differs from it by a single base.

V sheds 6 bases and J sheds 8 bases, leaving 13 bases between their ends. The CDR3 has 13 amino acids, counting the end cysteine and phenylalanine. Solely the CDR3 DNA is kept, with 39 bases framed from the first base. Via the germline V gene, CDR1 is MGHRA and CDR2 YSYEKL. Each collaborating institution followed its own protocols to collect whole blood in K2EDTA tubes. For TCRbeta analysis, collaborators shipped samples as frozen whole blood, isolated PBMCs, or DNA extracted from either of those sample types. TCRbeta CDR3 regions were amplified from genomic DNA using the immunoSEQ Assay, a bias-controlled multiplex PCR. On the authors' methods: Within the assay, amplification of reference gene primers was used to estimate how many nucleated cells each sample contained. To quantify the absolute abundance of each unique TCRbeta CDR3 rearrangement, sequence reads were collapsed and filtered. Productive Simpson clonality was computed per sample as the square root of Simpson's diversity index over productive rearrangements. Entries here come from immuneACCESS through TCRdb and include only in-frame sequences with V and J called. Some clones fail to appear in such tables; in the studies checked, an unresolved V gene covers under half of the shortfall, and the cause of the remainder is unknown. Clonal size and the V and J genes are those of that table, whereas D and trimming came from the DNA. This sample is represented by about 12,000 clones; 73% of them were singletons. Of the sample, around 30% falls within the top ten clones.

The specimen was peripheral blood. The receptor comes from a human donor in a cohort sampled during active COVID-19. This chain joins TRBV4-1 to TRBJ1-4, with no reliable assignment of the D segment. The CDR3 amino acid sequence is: CASREEGGEKLFF. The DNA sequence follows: TGCGCCAGCAGGGAGGAGGGTGGGGAAAAACTGTTTTTT.